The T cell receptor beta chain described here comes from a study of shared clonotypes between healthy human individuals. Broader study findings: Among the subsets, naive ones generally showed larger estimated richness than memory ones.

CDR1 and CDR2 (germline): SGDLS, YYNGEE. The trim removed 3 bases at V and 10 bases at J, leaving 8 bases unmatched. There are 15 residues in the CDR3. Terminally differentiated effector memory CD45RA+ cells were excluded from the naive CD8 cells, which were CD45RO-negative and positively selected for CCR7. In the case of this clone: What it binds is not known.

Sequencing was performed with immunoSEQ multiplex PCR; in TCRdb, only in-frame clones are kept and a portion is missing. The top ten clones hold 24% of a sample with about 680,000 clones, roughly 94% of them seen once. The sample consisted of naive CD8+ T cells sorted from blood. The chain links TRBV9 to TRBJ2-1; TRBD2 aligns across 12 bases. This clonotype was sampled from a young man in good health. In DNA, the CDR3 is TGTGCCAGCAGCGGACTAGCGGGAGCTCTAGGCGAGCAGTTCTTC. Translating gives CASSGLAGALGEQFF.